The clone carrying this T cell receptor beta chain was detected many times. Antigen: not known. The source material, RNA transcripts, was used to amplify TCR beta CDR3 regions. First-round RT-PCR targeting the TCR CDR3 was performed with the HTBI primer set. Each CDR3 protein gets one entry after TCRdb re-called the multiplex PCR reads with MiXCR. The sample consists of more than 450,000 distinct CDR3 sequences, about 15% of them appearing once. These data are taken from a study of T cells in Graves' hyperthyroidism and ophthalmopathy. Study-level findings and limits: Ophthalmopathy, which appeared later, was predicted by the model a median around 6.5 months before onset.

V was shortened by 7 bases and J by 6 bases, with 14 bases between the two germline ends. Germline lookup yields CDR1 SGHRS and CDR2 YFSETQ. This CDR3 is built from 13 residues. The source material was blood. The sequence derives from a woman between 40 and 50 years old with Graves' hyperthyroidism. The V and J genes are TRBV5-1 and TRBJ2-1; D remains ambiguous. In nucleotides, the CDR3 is TGCGCCAGCCAACCGTTGGTTAGCAATGAGCAGTTCTTC. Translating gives CASQPLVSNEQFF.